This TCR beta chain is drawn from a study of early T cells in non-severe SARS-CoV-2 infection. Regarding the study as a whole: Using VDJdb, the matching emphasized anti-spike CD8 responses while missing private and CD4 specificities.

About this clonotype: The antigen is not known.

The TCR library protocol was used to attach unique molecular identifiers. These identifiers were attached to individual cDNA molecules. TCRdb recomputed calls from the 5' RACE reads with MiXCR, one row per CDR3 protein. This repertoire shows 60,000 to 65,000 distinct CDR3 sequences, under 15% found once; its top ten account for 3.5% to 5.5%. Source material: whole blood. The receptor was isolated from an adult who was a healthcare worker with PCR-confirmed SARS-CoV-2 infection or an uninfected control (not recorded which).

The CDR3 DNA reads as TGCAGCGTTGGGGACACGCTTAATTCACCCCTCCACTTT. This encodes CSVGDTLNSPLHF. This chain joins TRBV29-1 and TRBJ1-6; weak D call: TRBD1 (6 bases). The V gene's germline CDR1 is SQVTM and CDR2 ANQGSEA. The CDR3 runs 13 residues. Trimming stripped 4 bases from V and 6 bases from J, with 10 bases between.